One TCR beta chain is described in this entry. Its specificity is not known. Each CDR3 protein is one row after TCRdb ran MiXCR on the RACE reads. This table holds approximately 350,000 distinct CDR3 sequences, around 7% found once. Time point: patch test 1, 2 weeks after DPC sensitization. The treatment is: therapeutic diphenylcyclopropenone sensitization with weekly scalp DPC. The CDR3 has 13 residues. The ends lost 4 bases at V and 6 bases at J; junction bases unmatched: 3. This sample is drawn from a study of human T cells and chemical hapten exposure. As for the study in general: During the roughly 25-week study period, patients had diphenylcyclopropenone applied to the scalp every week.

Points from the study as a whole: There were significantly more large CDR3 similarity clusters among expanded TCRs than among controls.

The chain links TRBV12-3 or TRBV12-4 to TRBJ2-3, with 8 bases identical to TRBD1. Source: whole blood, taken in connection with sensitization to the hapten diphenylcyclopropenone (DPC). The sequence was obtained from a woman aged 18-30 years with alopecia areata. Some clones in this sample may be carry-over from other donors' samples. The CDR3 here is CASSSRDRDTQYF. The CDR3 DNA is TGTGCCAGCAGTTCCCGGGACAGGGATACGCAGTATTTT.